This TCR beta chain was profiled in a study of STAT3 mutations in large granular lymphocyte leukemia. Study-wide results and caveats: In T-cell large granular lymphocyte leukemia, about half of patients showed multiple immunodominant subclonotypes.

Average productive template count per sample was roughly 40,000. Method: immunoSEQ multiplex PCR; TCRdb's copy keeps in-frame clones and lacks some. The profile shows fewer than 20,000 clones, around nine tenths of them singletons. With respect to this clone: Its antigen is still unknown.

The CDR3 is 15 amino acids. Trimming took 4 bases from V and 0 from J, leaving 10 bases between them. Germline-derived CDR1 and CDR2 are SGHTS and YDEGEE. Input material: peripheral blood mononuclear cells. This rearrangement joins TRBV5-8 to TRBJ1-4; tentatively, D is TRBD1 (5 bases). This TCR was sampled from a woman between 45 and 65 years old with T-cell large granular lymphocyte leukemia. Some clones in this sample may be carry-over from other donors' samples. In nucleotides, the CDR3 is TGTGCCAGCAGCCCCAGGACATCAACTAATGAAAAACTGTTTTTT. Translation gives CASSPRTSTNEKLFF.